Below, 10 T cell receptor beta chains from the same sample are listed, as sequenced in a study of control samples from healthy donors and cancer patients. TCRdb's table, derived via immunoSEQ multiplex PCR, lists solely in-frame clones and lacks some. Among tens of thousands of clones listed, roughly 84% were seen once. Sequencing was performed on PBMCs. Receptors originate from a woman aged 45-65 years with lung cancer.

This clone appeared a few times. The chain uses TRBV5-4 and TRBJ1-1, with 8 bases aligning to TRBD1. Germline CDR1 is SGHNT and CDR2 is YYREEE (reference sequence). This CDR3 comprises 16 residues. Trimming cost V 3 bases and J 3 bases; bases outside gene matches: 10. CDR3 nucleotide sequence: TGTGCCAGCAGCTCGATCCAGGGGGCGTATTACACTGAAGCTTTCTTT. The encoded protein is CASSSIQGAYYTEAFF.

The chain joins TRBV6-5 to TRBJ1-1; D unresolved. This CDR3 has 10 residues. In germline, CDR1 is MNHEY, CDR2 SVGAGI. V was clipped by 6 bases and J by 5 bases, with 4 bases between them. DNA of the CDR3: TGTGCCAGCAGGAAAACTGAAGCTTTCTTT. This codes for CASRKTEAFF.

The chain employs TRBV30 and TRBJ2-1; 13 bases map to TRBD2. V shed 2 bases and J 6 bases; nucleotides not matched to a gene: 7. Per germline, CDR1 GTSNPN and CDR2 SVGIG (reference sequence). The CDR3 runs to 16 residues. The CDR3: CAWSYRGLAGANEQFF. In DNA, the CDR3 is TGTGCCTGGAGTTACAGAGGACTAGCGGGGGCCAATGAGCAGTTCTTC.

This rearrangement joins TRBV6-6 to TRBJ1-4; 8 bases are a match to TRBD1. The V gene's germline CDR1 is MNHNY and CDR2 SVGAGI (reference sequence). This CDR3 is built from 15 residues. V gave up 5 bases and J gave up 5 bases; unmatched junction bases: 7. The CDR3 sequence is CASSRAGTGNEKLFF. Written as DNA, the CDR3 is TGTGCCAGCAGTAGAGCCGGGACAGGAAATGAAAAACTGTTTTTT.

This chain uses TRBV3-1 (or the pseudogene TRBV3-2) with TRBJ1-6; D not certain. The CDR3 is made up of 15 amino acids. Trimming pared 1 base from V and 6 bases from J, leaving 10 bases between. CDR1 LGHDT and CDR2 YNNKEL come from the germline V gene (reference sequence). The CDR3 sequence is CASSQGHSSNSPLHF. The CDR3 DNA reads TGTGCCAGCAGCCAAGGCCACAGCTCTAATTCACCCCTCCACTTT.

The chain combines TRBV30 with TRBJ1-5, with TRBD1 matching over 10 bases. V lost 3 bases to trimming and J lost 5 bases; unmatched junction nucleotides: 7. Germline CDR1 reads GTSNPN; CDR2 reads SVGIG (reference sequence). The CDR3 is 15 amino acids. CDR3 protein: CAWSRTGGIYQPQHF. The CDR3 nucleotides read TGTGCCTGGAGCCGGACAGGGGGGATTTATCAGCCCCAGCATTTT.

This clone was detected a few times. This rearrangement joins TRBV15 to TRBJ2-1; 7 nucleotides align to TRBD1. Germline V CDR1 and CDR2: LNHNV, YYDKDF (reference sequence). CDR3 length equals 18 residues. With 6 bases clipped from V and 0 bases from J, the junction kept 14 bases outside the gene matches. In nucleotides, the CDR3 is TGTGCCACCAGGCCCGGGACAGCGACTTTGAGCTCCTACAATGAGCAGTTCTTC. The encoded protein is CATRPGTATLSSYNEQFF.

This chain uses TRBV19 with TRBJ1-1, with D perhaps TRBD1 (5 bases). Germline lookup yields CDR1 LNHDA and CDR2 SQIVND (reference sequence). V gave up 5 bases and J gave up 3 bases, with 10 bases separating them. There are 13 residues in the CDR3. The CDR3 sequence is CASSFDSHTEAFF. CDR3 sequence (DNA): TGTGCCAGTAGTTTCGACAGCCACACTGAAGCTTTCTTT. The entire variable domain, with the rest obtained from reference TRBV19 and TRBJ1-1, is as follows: DGGITQSPKYLFRKEGQNVTLSCEQNLNHDAMYWYRQDPGQGLRLIYYSQIVNDFQKGDIAEGYSVSREKKESFPLTVTSAQKNPTAFYLCASSFDSHTEAFFGQGTRLTVV.

The CDR3, as DNA: TGTGCCAGCAGCTTAGATGGGGGGCTCAGCTCTAACTATGGCTACACCTTC. Residues: CASSLDGGLSSNYGYTF. The rearrangement uses TRBV11-3 and TRBJ1-2; D may be TRBD1 (6 bases). V was shortened by 0 bases and J by 0 bases, with 14 bases between the two germline ends. Germline CDR1 SGHNT, CDR2 YENEEA. This CDR3 comprises 17 residues.

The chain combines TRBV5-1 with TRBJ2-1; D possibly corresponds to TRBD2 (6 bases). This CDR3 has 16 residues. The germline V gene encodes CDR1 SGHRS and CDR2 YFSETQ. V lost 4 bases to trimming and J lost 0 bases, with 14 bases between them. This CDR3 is CASSLGTPSSYNEQFF. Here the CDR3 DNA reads TGCGCCAGCAGCCTCGGGACTCCGAGCTCCTACAATGAGCAGTTCTTC.